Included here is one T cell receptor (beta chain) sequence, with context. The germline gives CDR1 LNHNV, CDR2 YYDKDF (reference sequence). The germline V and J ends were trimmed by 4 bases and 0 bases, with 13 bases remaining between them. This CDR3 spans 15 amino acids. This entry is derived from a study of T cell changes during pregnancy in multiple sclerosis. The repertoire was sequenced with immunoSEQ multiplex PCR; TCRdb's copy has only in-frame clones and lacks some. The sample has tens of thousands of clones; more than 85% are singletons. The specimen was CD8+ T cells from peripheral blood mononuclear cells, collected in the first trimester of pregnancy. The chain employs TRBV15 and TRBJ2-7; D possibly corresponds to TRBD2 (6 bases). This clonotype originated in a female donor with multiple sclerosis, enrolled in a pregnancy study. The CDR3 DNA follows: TGTGCCACCAGCATGGTAGCGGATCCCTCCTACGAGCAGTACTTC. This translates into CATSMVADPSYEQYF. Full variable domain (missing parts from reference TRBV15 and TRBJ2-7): DAMVIQNPRYQVTQFGKPVTLSCSQTLNHNVMYWYQQKSSQAPKLLFHYYDKDFNNEADTPDNFQSRRPNTSFCFLDIRSPGLGDTAMYLCATSMVADPSYEQYFGPGTRLTVT.